The 15 T cell receptor beta chains listed next were all sequenced from one sample in a study of blood T cell repertoires in COVID-19. Generated by immunoSEQ multiplex PCR, the TCRdb table keeps only in-frame clones and is missing some. The sample holds some 330,000 clones, 85% to 90% seen once. Sequenced sample: PBMCs or T cells enriched from blood (not recorded which). The receptors were sampled from a man aged 25-40 years who had recovered from COVID-19.

This clone was counted between two and nine times. The rearrangement uses TRBV7-2 and TRBJ2-7, with 14 positions matching TRBD2. The CDR3 totals 16 residues. From germline, CDR1 is SGHTA and CDR2 FQGNSA. V was clipped by 5 bases and J by 6 bases; unmatched bases: 9. The CDR3 region has the DNA TGTGCCAGCAGCCCGGGACTAGCGGGAGTCTCCATCGAGCAGTACTTC. Its translation: CASSPGLAGVSIEQYF.

This sequence joins TRBV4-1 and TRBJ2-1; TRBD2 matches at 12 bases. V gave up 3 bases and J gave up 8 bases; unmatched junction bases: 11. CDR3 length equals 17 residues. Germline loops: CDR1 MGHRA, CDR2 YSYEKL. DNA of the CDR3: TGCGCCAGCAGCCATCCTAGCGGGAGGGGAGCGAGGGATGAGCAGTTCTTC. This codes for CASSHPSGRGARDEQFF.

This rearrangement joins TRBV5-1 to TRBJ2-2, with 11 bases lining up with TRBD2. V dropped 4 bases and J dropped 4; count of bases not matched to a gene: 6. The CDR3 extends over 16 amino acids. Germline lookup yields CDR1 SGHRS and CDR2 YFSETQ. CDR3 DNA: TGCGCCAGCAGCGTGGTAGCGGGGGGGAGCACCGGGGAGCTGTTTTTT. This gives the protein CASSVVAGGSTGELFF.

This clone was observed a single time. V usage is TRBV28 and J usage is TRBJ2-7; 11 positions agree with TRBD1. Germline V gives CDR1 MDHEN, CDR2 SYDVKM. V lost 6 bases and J lost 5; bases outside the gene matches: 9. The CDR3 is made up of 15 amino acids. CDR3 sequence (DNA): TGTGCCAGCAGCCCCTCCGGGACAGGGGGTAACGAGCAGTACTTC. Translating it yields CASSPSGTGGNEQYF.

The V gene is TRBV9, the J gene TRBJ2-2; 9 bases align to TRBD2. Trimming cost V 3 bases and J 4 bases; bases outside gene matches: 10. This CDR3 has 17 residues. CDR1 SGDLS and CDR2 YYNGEE come from the germline V gene. The CDR3 DNA follows: TGTGCCAGCAGCGGACGATTAGCGGGAGTCAGCACCGGGGAGCTGTTTTTT. Amino acid sequence: CASSGRLAGVSTGELFF.

This clone occurred a few times. This CDR3 reads CASSLRSGRLDYGYTF. The CDR3, as DNA: TGTGCCAGCAGCCTCCGTTCAGGGAGGTTGGACTATGGCTACACCTTC. This chain joins TRBV14 and TRBJ1-2, with a tentative D call TRBD1 (5 bases). Germline CDR1 SGHDN, CDR2 FVKESK. The CDR3 sequence is 16 residues long. V was shortened by 4 bases and J by 3 bases, with 18 bases between the two germline ends.

J is TRBJ2-7 and V is TRBV4-1; a weak D match, TRBD1 (5 bases). V was shortened by 1 base and J by 1 base, with 11 bases between the two germline ends. The CDR3 spans 15 residues. Germline V gene data show CDR1 as MGHRA and CDR2 as YSYEKL. DNA for the CDR3: TGCGCCAGCAGCCAAGGTCAGGGTTGGTCCTACGAGCAGTACTTC. Protein: CASSQGQGWSYEQYF.

The chain recombines TRBV29-1 with TRBJ2-5; TRBD1 matches 10 bases. The CDR3 spans 14 residues. J gave up 5 bases and V 7 bases, and 10 bases lay outside the gene matches. Germline V gene data show CDR1 as SQVTM and CDR2 as ANQGSEA. CDR3 DNA sequence: TGCAGCGCCCGGGACAGGGGCCTTTCGGAGACCCAGTACTTC. This sequence encodes CSARDRGLSETQYF.

In this sample, this clone turned up once. J is TRBJ2-2 and V is TRBV19, with TRBD1 identical over 7 bases. The CDR3 runs 14 residues. Germline V lookup: CDR1 LNHDA, CDR2 SQIVND (reference sequence). Trimming cost V 3 bases and J 7 bases; bases outside gene matches: 5. Here the CDR3 reads CASSMQGVFGELFF. CDR3 sequence (DNA): TGTGCCAGTAGTATGCAGGGGGTTTTCGGGGAGCTGTTTTTT.

This clone was detected a few times. The chain employs TRBV7-9 and TRBJ1-5, with TRBD1 matching 12 bases. Germline CDR1 is SEHNR and CDR2 is FQNEAQ (reference sequence). The CDR3 spans 17 residues. Trimming removed 0 bases from V and 5 bases from J; junction bases left unmatched: 5. The CDR3 DNA reads TGTGCCAGCAGCTTAGCGCCGGGACAGGGGGCCTATCAGCCCCAGCATTTT. Amino acid sequence: CASSLAPGQGAYQPQHF.

The CDR3 coding sequence is TGCGCCAGCAGCACTGACAGGCAGAATTCACCCCTCCACTTT. Residues: CASSTDRQNSPLHF. This chain connects TRBV5-1 to TRBJ1-6; D perhaps matches TRBD1 (6 bases). Germline lookup yields CDR1 SGHRS and CDR2 YFSETQ. The germline V and J ends were trimmed by 4 bases and 7 bases, with 12 bases remaining between them. CDR3 size: 14 residues. Variable domain in full (rest from reference TRBV5-1 and TRBJ1-6): KAGVTQTPRYLIKTRGQQVTLSCSPISGHRSVSWYQQTPGQGLQFLFEYFSETQRNKGNFPGRFSGRQFSNSRSEMNVSTLELGDSALYLCASSTDRQNSPLHFGNGTRLTVT.

The chain couples TRBV27 to TRBJ1-2, with D possibly being TRBD1 (6 bases). The CDR3 is 16 residues long. The germline gives CDR1 MNHEY, CDR2 SMNVEV (reference sequence). Trimming took 3 bases from V and 4 from J, leaving 18 bases between them. Here the CDR3 DNA reads TGTGCCAGCAGTTTCGATATCTCAGGGGCGGTCTATGGCTACACCTTC. Its translation is CASSFDISGAVYGYTF.

This chain links TRBV5-4 with TRBJ1-2; 10 nucleotides line up with TRBD1. The J segment lost 6 bases and the V segment lost 2 bases, leaving 4 bases of the junction unmatched. This CDR3 has 14 amino acids. Germline V gene lookup returns CDR1 SGHNT and CDR2 YYREEE (reference sequence). Written as DNA, the CDR3 is TGTGCCAGCAGCTTCGGACAGGGGGTGAATGGCTACACCTTC. This encodes CASSFGQGVNGYTF.

The chain recombines TRBV6-5 with TRBJ2-7; TRBD1 matches 9 bases. The CDR3 spans 15 residues. Germline V CDR1 and CDR2: MNHEY, SVGAGI. Trimming took 7 bases from V and 5 from J; bases not matched to a gene: 12. This CDR3 is CASTKKGTGSDEQYF. Here the CDR3 DNA reads TGTGCCAGCACCAAAAAAGGGACAGGGTCCGACGAGCAGTACTTC.

This clone was counted only a few times. Written as DNA, the CDR3 is TGTGCCAGCAGTCAGGGACAGGTCTATGGCTACACCTTC. It is translated as CASSQGQVYGYTF. V and J are TRBV28 and TRBJ1-2; 8 nucleotides line up with TRBD1. This CDR3 spans 13 amino acids. V lost 5 bases to trimming and J lost 4 bases; unmatched junction nucleotides: 3. The germline gives CDR1 MDHEN, CDR2 SYDVKM.